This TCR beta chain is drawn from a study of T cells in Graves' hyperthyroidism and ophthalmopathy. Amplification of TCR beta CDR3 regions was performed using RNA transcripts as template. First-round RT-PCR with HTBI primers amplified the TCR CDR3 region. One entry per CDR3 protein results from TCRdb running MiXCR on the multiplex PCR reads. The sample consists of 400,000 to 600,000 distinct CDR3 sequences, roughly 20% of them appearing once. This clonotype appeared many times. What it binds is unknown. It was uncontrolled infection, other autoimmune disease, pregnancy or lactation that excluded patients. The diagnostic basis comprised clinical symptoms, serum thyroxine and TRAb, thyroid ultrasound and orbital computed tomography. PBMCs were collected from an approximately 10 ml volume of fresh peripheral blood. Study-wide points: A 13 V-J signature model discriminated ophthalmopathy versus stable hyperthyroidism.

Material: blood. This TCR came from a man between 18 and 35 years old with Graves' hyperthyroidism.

The CDR3 DNA is TGTGCCAGCAGCTCCGGGACTCTTCTCTACGAGCAGTACTTC. Translated, it gives CASSSGTLLYEQYF. This chain connects TRBV11-2 to TRBJ2-7; D perhaps matches TRBD2 (6 bases). The CDR3 runs to 14 residues. Germline CDR1 SGHAT, CDR2 FQNNGV. With 4 bases removed from V and 3 bases from J, the gap between germline ends came to 13 bases.